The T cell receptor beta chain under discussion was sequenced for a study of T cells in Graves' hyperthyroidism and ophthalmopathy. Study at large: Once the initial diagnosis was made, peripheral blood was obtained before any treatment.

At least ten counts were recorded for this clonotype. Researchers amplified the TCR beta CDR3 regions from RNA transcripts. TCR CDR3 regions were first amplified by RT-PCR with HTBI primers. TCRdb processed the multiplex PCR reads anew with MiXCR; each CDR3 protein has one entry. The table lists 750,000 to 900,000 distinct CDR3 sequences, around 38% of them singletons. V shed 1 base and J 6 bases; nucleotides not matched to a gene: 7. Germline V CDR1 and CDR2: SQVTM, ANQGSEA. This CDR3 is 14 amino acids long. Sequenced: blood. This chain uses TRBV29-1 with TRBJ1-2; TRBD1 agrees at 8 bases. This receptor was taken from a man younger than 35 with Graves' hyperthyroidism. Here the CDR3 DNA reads TGCAGCGTTGAAGTAGACAGGGGCCCTCATGGCTACACCTTC. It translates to CSVEVDRGPHGYTF.